Following are 24 T cell receptor beta chains from one sample sequenced in a study of Graves' ophthalmopathy and Graves' hyperthyroidism. Amplification targeted the TCR beta CDR3 regions, with RNA transcripts as the source material. The authors performed first-round RT-PCR with HTBI primers and then a second-round multiplex PCR. TCRdb used MiXCR to reprocess the multiplex PCR reads, holding one entry per CDR3 protein. The sample lists 170,000 or so distinct CDR3 sequences; just under 40% were seen once. Sequencing was performed on peripheral blood. These receptors were collected from a man younger than 45 with Graves' ophthalmopathy.

This clonotype was seen at least ten times. This chain uses TRBV12-3 or TRBV12-4 with TRBJ2-7, with D possibly being TRBD1 or TRBD2 (5 bases each). V was clipped by 4 bases and J by 4 bases, with 11 bases between them. The CDR3 contains 13 residues. The CDR3 loop is CASSSGTEYEQYF. DNA of the CDR3: TGTGCCAGCAGTTCCGGGACCGAGTACGAGCAGTACTTC.

In this sample, this clonotype turned up many times. The chain has TRBV20-1 and TRBJ2-5, with 12 positions matching TRBD1. Germline V gene sequence: CDR1 DFQATT, CDR2 SNEGSKA (reference sequence). V trimming: 6 bases; J trimming: 7 bases; junction bases outside the gene matches: 15. This CDR3 contains 16 residues. CDR3 sequence (DNA): TGCAGTGCAAACCTGGGGACAGGGGGCCGGCGGGTGACCCAGTACTTC. It codes for CSANLGTGGRRVTQYF.

The chain has TRBV18 and TRBJ1-1; a possible D gene is TRBD1 (6 bases). V was clipped by 6 bases and J by 1 base, with 15 bases between them. The CDR3 extends over 15 amino acids. The germline gives CDR1 KGHSH, CDR2 LQKENI. CDR3 in DNA: TGTGCCAGCTCTCTCATACCGGGACAGAACACTGAAGCTTTCTTT. Translated, it gives CASSLIPGQNTEAFF.

V is TRBV20-1 and J is TRBJ2-7; D may be TRBD1 (5 bases). The CDR3 contains 13 residues. Germline V gene lookup returns CDR1 DFQATT and CDR2 SNEGSKA (reference sequence). The CDR3 DNA follows: TGCAGAGCCGATAATGACAGACCCTACGAGCAGTACTTC. Protein sequence: CRADNDRPYEQYF.

The chain employs TRBV6-2 or TRBV6-3 and TRBJ1-2; no clear D. V shed 5 bases and J shed 0 bases, with 13 bases lying between them. CDR1 is MNHEY, CDR2 SVGEGT, per germline. The CDR3 sequence is 15 residues long. The CDR3 region is CASSTITTANYGYTF. CDR3 bases: TGTGCCAGCAGTACAATCACGACGGCTAACTATGGCTACACCTTC.

The rearrangement uses TRBV7-9 and TRBJ1-6; 7 bases fit TRBD1. The trim removed 5 bases at V and 10 bases at J, leaving 8 bases unmatched. The germline CDR1 and CDR2 sequences are SEHNR and FQNEAQ (reference sequence). The CDR3 is 14 amino acids. The CDR3 here is CASSHGQVVSPLHF. In DNA form, the CDR3 reads TGTGCCAGCAGCCACGGACAGGTTGTCTCACCCCTCCACTTT. Supplemented by reference TRBV7-9 and TRBJ1-6, the full variable domain reads DTGVSQNPRHKITKRGQNVTFRCDPISEHNRLYWYRQTLGQGPEFLTYFQNEAQLEKSRLLSDRFSAERPKGSFSTLEIQRTEQGDSAMYLCASSHGQVVSPLHFGNGTRLTVT.

The chain joins TRBV13 to TRBJ1-1, with D unresolved. Trimming took off 0 bases at V and 8 bases at J, with 13 bases between the two ends. This CDR3 contains 14 residues. CDR1 and CDR2 from the germline V gene are PRHDT and FYEKMQ (reference sequence). This chain's CDR3 is CASSLGVQNKEAFF. The CDR3 DNA sequence: TGTGCCAGCAGCTTAGGGGTGCAAAACAAGGAAGCTTTCTTT. The entire variable domain, with the rest obtained from reference TRBV13 and TRBJ1-1, is as follows: AAGVIQSPRHLIKEKRETATLKCYPIPRHDTVYWYQQGPGQDPQFLISFYEKMQSDKGSIPDRFSAQQFSDYHSELNMSSLELGDSALYFCASSLGVQNKEAFFGQGTRLTVV.

This clonotype was detected ten times or more. The V gene is TRBV12-3 or TRBV12-4, the J gene TRBJ1-1; maybe TRBD1 (5 bases). V was pared by 7 bases and J by 6 bases, with 12 bases between. This CDR3 spans 12 amino acids. The CDR3 is CASTRGGAEAFF. In nucleotides, the CDR3 is TGTGCCAGCACCCGGGGGGGAGCTGAAGCTTTCTTT.

This sequence joins TRBV30 and TRBJ2-5; D is unresolved. The CDR3 totals 13 residues. V was pared by 0 bases and J by 5 bases, with 10 bases between. Germline CDR1 and CDR2: GTSNPN and SVGIG (reference sequence). CDR3 coding DNA: TGTGCCTGGAGTGTCGGCAGCTCTGAGACCCAGTACTTC. It yields the protein CAWSVGSSETQYF.

In this sample, this clonotype turned up many times. This rearrangement joins TRBV30 to TRBJ2-6; 7 bases are a match to TRBD1. V shed 6 bases and J 8 bases; nucleotides not matched to a gene: 16. The CDR3 sequence is 16 residues long. Germline CDR1 GTSNPN, CDR2 SVGIG (reference sequence). The CDR3 bases are TGTGCCTGCCCGGGACAGAACCCCTTGGGGACCAACGTCCTGACTTTC. Amino acid sequence: CACPGQNPLGTNVLTF.

CDR3 bases: TGTGCCACCCTTCCTGGCGGGGAAGAGACCCAGTACTTC. This gives the protein CATLPGGEETQYF. V gene TRBV6-1 combines with J gene TRBJ2-5; the D gene is possibly TRBD2 (6 bases). The CDR3 loop spans 13 amino acids. The germline CDR1 and CDR2 sequences are MNHNS and SASEGT. V shed 10 bases and J shed 3 bases, with 15 bases lying between them.

This clonotype was seen ten or more times. V and J are TRBV28 and TRBJ2-6, with TRBD1 matching over 11 bases. The J segment lost 5 bases and the V segment lost 0 bases, leaving 6 bases of the junction unmatched. The CDR3 has 18 residues. Germline CDR1 and CDR2: MDHEN and SYDVKM. The CDR3 coding sequence is TGTGCCAGCAGTTTATGGATGGGACAGGGGGGGTGGGCCAACGTCCTGACTTTC. Amino acid sequence: CASSLWMGQGGWANVLTF.

The V gene is TRBV12-3 or TRBV12-4, the J gene TRBJ1-5; D not resolved. This CDR3 is built from 12 residues. The ends were cut back, 6 bases at V and 4 bases at J, with 7 bases in the middle. The CDR3 here is CASRLQNQPQHF. Here the CDR3 DNA reads TGTGCCAGCAGACTACAGAATCAGCCCCAGCATTTT.

This clonotype was found many times. The CDR3 here is CASSDWVRLAYEQYF. CDR3 sequence (DNA): TGTGCCAGCAGTGATTGGGTAAGACTAGCTTACGAGCAGTACTTC. The J gene is TRBJ2-7, the V gene TRBV6-1, with TRBD2 identical over 7 bases. The ends lost 3 bases at V and 4 bases at J; junction bases unmatched: 9. The CDR3 has 15 amino acids. Germline V gene data show CDR1 as MNHNS and CDR2 as SASEGT.

CDR3 protein: CASSPSGVTGELFF. In nucleotides, the CDR3 is TGTGCCAGCAGTCCCTCGGGGGTTACCGGGGAGCTGTTTTTT. V and J are TRBV12-3 or TRBV12-4 and TRBJ2-2; D might be TRBD2 (6 bases). V was trimmed by 5 bases and J by 5 bases, leaving 12 bases between them. The CDR3 spans 14 residues.

The CDR3, as DNA: TGTGCCAGCAGTTTAGGGGGTTCCGGTGGAAACACCATATATTTT. It yields the protein CASSLGGSGGNTIYF. J is TRBJ1-3 and V is TRBV12-3 or TRBV12-4; no firm D call. Trimming took off 1 base at V and 3 bases at J, with 10 bases between the two ends. The CDR3 runs to 15 residues.

The V call is TRBV12-3 or TRBV12-4, the J call TRBJ1-1; TRBD1 is a possible D gene (5 bases). Trimming took 3 bases from V and 10 from J, leaving 15 bases between them. The CDR3 consists of 13 residues. The CDR3 DNA follows: TGTGCCAGCAGTTTCTTTCAGGGCGTACGAGCTTTCTTT. Translating gives CASSFFQGVRAFF.

This chain uses TRBV30 with TRBJ2-5, with D maybe TRBD1 (5 bases). V was cut by 0 bases and J by 0 bases, with 11 bases left in between. This CDR3 region has 15 residues. The germline gives CDR1 GTSNPN, CDR2 SVGIG (reference sequence). The CDR3 region is CAWSVLGANQETQYF. CDR3 DNA sequence: TGTGCCTGGAGTGTTCTAGGGGCTAACCAAGAGACCCAGTACTTC.

The V call is TRBV6-2 or TRBV6-3, the J call TRBJ1-5; D not certain. With 8 bases removed from V and 6 bases from J, the gap between germline ends came to 11 bases. CDR1 and CDR2 (germline): MNHEY, SVGEGT. This CDR3 has 12 amino acids. CDR3 sequence reads: CASSEVGQPQHF. For the CDR3, the DNA is TGTGCCAGCTCAGAGGTTGGTCAGCCCCAGCATTTT.

The rearrangement links TRBV6-2 or TRBV6-3 to TRBJ2-7; the D gene is possibly TRBD1 (6 bases). Germline V CDR1 and CDR2: MNHEY, SVGEGT. With 4 bases removed from V and 1 base from J, the gap between germline ends came to 14 bases. CDR3 length: 15 residues. The CDR3 DNA reads TGTGCCAGCAGTTTTGCAATGGACAGATCCTACGAGCAGTACTTC. Amino acid sequence: CASSFAMDRSYEQYF.

This clonotype was counted ten times or more. The gene calls are TRBV30 and TRBJ1-1, with 7 bases aligning to TRBD1. In germline, CDR1 is GTSNPN, CDR2 SVGIG (reference sequence). The CDR3 has 13 amino acids. The V gene end was trimmed by 5 bases and the J gene end by 5 bases; junction bases not matched to a gene: 8. CDR3 in amino acids: CAWSKQGDTEAFF. CDR3 DNA sequence: TGTGCCTGGTCGAAGCAGGGGGATACTGAAGCTTTCTTT.

The V call is TRBV27, the J call TRBJ2-5, with 9 bases that match TRBD1. J was trimmed by 4 bases and V by 4 bases; bases with no gene match: 10. This CDR3 contains 16 residues. CDR1 and CDR2 from the germline V gene are MNHEY and SMNVEV (reference sequence). DNA of the CDR3: TGTGCCAGCAGTTCCATCGGGGACAGGGACAGAGAGACCCAGTACTTC. This sequence encodes CASSSIGDRDRETQYF.

V and J are TRBV6-2 or TRBV6-3 and TRBJ1-5, with 7 positions matching TRBD1. CDR1 is MNHEY, CDR2 SVGEGT, per germline. V trimming: 6 bases; J trimming: 3 bases; junction bases outside the gene matches: 11. The CDR3 length is 16 residues. The DNA for the CDR3 is TGTGCCAGCAGAAGCGGACAGGTACGACTCAATCAGCCCCAGCATTTT. It yields the protein CASRSGQVRLNQPQHF.

This clonotype has ten or more counts. The genes are TRBV12-3 or TRBV12-4 and TRBJ2-2; 7 nucleotides align to TRBD2. V trimming: 4 bases; J trimming: 4 bases; junction bases outside the gene matches: 9. The CDR3 is 16 amino acids. CDR3 DNA: TGTGCCAGCAGTTCCCTACTAGCGTCTGGCACCGGGGAGCTGTTTTTT. This encodes CASSSLLASGTGELFF.